A selection of T cell receptor beta chains follows, all from one sample in a study of CD8 T cells in ankylosing spondylitis. TCRdb passed the 5' RACE reads through MiXCR, listing each CDR3 protein once. Of roughly 400,000 distinct CDR3 sequences listed, 20% to 25% are singletons. Material: blood, either unsorted or a sorted T cell fraction (not recorded which). The receptor source for this set is a male donor with ankylosing spondylitis. CDR3s include the opening cysteine and the closing phenylalanine or tryptophan. Fields, in order: V gene, clone size, J gene, D gene, CDR3 DNA, CDR3 protein. The D gene is left open where the match is weak. A row's size may be missing; if present it is once, few, many or a size class.

V gene: TRBV10-3
clone size: few
J gene: TRBJ1-1
D gene: NA
CDR3 DNA: TGTGCCACCCGCGGAGGGGCGGCTGAAGCTTTCTTT
CDR3 protein: CATRGGAAEAFF

V gene: TRBV24-1
clone size: NA
J gene: TRBJ2-2
D gene: TRBD2
CDR3 DNA: TGTGCCACCAGTGATTACCGAGCGGGAGTACGTACCGGGGAGCTGTTTTTT
CDR3 protein: CATSDYRAGVRTGELFF

V gene: TRBV3-1
clone size: NA
J gene: TRBJ1-6
D gene: TRBD1
CDR3 DNA: TGTGCCAGCAGCCACACCCTCGTGACGGACAGGGGCGTTTCACCCCTCCACTTT
CDR3 protein: CASSHTLVTDRGVSPLHF

V gene: TRBV15
clone size: few
J gene: TRBJ1-1
D gene: NA
CDR3 DNA: TGTGCCACCAGCAGGCTAGGACGGAAGAACACTGAAGCTTTCTTT
CDR3 protein: CATSRLGRKNTEAFF

V gene: TRBV18
clone size: NA
J gene: TRBJ2-1
D gene: TRBD2
CDR3 DNA: TGTGCCAGCTCACCTAGCGGGAGGCCCAATGAGCAGTTCTTC
CDR3 protein: CASSPSGRPNEQFF

V gene: TRBV11-2
clone size: few
J gene: TRBJ2-7
D gene: NA
CDR3 DNA: TGTGCCAGCAGCCGCTACCACGAGCAGTACTTC
CDR3 protein: CASSRYHEQYF

V gene: TRBV7-9
clone size: few
J gene: TRBJ2-1
D gene: TRBD2
CDR3 DNA: TGTGCCAGCACACTAGCGGGAGTCCGTGATGAGCAGTTCTTC
CDR3 protein: CASTLAGVRDEQFF

V gene: TRBV27
clone size: NA
J gene: TRBJ2-7
D gene: TRBD1
CDR3 DNA: TGTGCCAGCAGTTTTCGCGACAGGGTAGATCGCTACTACGAGCAGTACTTC
CDR3 protein: CASSFRDRVDRYYEQYF

V gene: TRBV20-1
clone size: NA
J gene: TRBJ2-1
D gene: TRBD2
CDR3 DNA: TGCAGTGCCGCGACTAGCGGGAGGGCCTACAATGAGCAGTTCTTC
CDR3 protein: CSAATSGRAYNEQFF

V gene: TRBV5-1
clone size: NA
J gene: TRBJ2-3
D gene: NA
CDR3 DNA: TGCGCCAGCGGAAACGGTGGTTGGGATACGCAGTATTTT
CDR3 protein: CASGNGGWDTQYF

V gene: TRBV20-1
clone size: NA
J gene: TRBJ1-2
D gene: NA
CDR3 DNA: TGCAGTGCTAGTGAGGGAAGCTATGGCTACACCTTC
CDR3 protein: CSASEGSYGYTF

V gene: TRBV11-2
clone size: NA
J gene: TRBJ2-7
D gene: TRBD2
CDR3 DNA: TGTGCCAGCAGCTCCGATTGGACGACTAGCGGTTACTCCTACGAGCAGTACTTC
CDR3 protein: CASSSDWTTSGYSYEQYF

V gene: TRBV5-5
clone size: few
J gene: TRBJ1-5
D gene: TRBD1
CDR3 DNA: TGTGCCAGCTCGGACAGGGCAAATCAGCCCCAGCATTTT
CDR3 protein: CASSDRANQPQHF

V gene: TRBV6-1
clone size: NA
J gene: TRBJ1-2
D gene: NA
CDR3 DNA: TGTGCCAGCAGTGAATCCGGGTCCCGTTATGGCTACACCTTC
CDR3 protein: CASSESGSRYGYTF

V gene: TRBV29-1
clone size: NA
J gene: TRBJ2-5
D gene: TRBD1
CDR3 DNA: TGCAGCGTTGAAGAGCGCAGGGGGCAAGAGACCCAGTACTTC
CDR3 protein: CSVEERRGQETQYF

V gene: TRBV12-3/TRBV12-4
clone size: many
J gene: TRBJ1-2
D gene: NA
CDR3 DNA: TGTGCCAGCAGTTTTATGATATCCGGCTATGGCTACACCTTC
CDR3 protein: CASSFMISGYGYTF

V gene: TRBV5-1
clone size: NA
J gene: TRBJ2-7
D gene: NA
CDR3 DNA: TGCGCCAGCAGCTTCCGGGGGTCAGCCTACGAGCAGTACTTC
CDR3 protein: CASSFRGSAYEQYF

V gene: TRBV7-3
clone size: few
J gene: TRBJ2-3
D gene: NA
CDR3 DNA: TGTGCCAGCAGCTTGTGGCAAGGGGGTACAGATACGCAGTATTTT
CDR3 protein: CASSLWQGGTDTQYF

V gene: TRBV20-1
clone size: few
J gene: TRBJ2-3
D gene: NA
CDR3 DNA: TGCAGTGCCGAGGGGGGCACAGATACGCAGTATTTT
CDR3 protein: CSAEGGTDTQYF

V gene: TRBV5-1
clone size: NA
J gene: TRBJ2-7
D gene: NA
CDR3 DNA: TGCGCCACCCCAGACCCCATAACAGGAGCCTACGAGCAGTACTTC
CDR3 protein: CATPDPITGAYEQYF

V gene: TRBV6-2/TRBV6-3
clone size: NA
J gene: TRBJ2-2
D gene: TRBD2
CDR3 DNA: TGTGCCAGCAGCAGGGAGGGAAGCACCGGGGAGCTGTTTTTT
CDR3 protein: CASSREGSTGELFF

V gene: TRBV3-1
clone size: NA
J gene: TRBJ1-4
D gene: NA
CDR3 DNA: TGTGCCAGCATCCAAGATCTCCAGACCAGTGCAACTAATGAAAAACTGTTTTTT
CDR3 protein: CASIQDLQTSATNEKLFF

V gene: TRBV29-1
clone size: few
J gene: TRBJ2-7
D gene: TRBD1
CDR3 DNA: TGCAGCGTTGCGGGACAGGGGGCTTACGAGCAGTACTTC
CDR3 protein: CSVAGQGAYEQYF

V gene: TRBV5-1
clone size: NA
J gene: TRBJ2-3
D gene: NA
CDR3 DNA: TGCGCCAGCAGCTTGGCCCCCCCGACAGATACGCAGTATTTT
CDR3 protein: CASSLAPPTDTQYF

V gene: TRBV28
clone size: few
J gene: TRBJ2-7
D gene: TRBD1
CDR3 DNA: TGTGCCAGCAGTTCGGGACAGCGCGCCTTGGAGCAGTACTTC
CDR3 protein: CASSSGQRALEQYF

V gene: TRBV5-1
clone size: NA
J gene: TRBJ2-7
D gene: NA
CDR3 DNA: TGCGCCAGCAGCTTGAACGCCGTTTTCTACGAGCAGTACTTC
CDR3 protein: CASSLNAVFYEQYF

V gene: TRBV5-1
clone size: few
J gene: TRBJ2-7
D gene: NA
CDR3 DNA: TGCGCCAGCAGCCTGACCTCGGGCGAGCAGTACTTC
CDR3 protein: CASSLTSGEQYF

V gene: TRBV20-1
clone size: few
J gene: TRBJ2-3
D gene: NA
CDR3 DNA: TGCAGTGGGGGCCGAGAAAGCACAGATACGCAGTATTTT
CDR3 protein: CSGGRESTDTQYF

V gene: TRBV7-9
clone size: NA
J gene: TRBJ1-1
D gene: NA
CDR3 DNA: TGTGCCAGCAGCTCCGAGGGGGGTGTAGCTTTCTTT
CDR3 protein: CASSSEGGVAFF

V gene: TRBV27
clone size: NA
J gene: TRBJ2-3
D gene: NA
CDR3 DNA: TGTGCCAGCAGGGTTTCGGCCCAATTCACAGATACGCAGTATTTT
CDR3 protein: CASRVSAQFTDTQYF

V gene: TRBV29-1
clone size: NA
J gene: TRBJ2-3
D gene: NA
CDR3 DNA: TGCAGCGCCCCAGGGGGGGCCTCTAGCACAGATACGCAGTATTTT
CDR3 protein: CSAPGGASSTDTQYF

V gene: TRBV5-1
clone size: few
J gene: TRBJ2-3
D gene: NA
CDR3 DNA: TGCGCCAGCAGCTTGCCGGGAACCAGCACAGATACGCAGTATTTT
CDR3 protein: CASSLPGTSTDTQYF

V gene: TRBV27
clone size: NA
J gene: TRBJ2-3
D gene: NA
CDR3 DNA: TGTGCCAGCAGTTCTTACAGGGCTGGCGCTAGCACAGATACGCAGTATTTT
CDR3 protein: CASSSYRAGASTDTQYF

V gene: TRBV5-1
clone size: many
J gene: TRBJ2-1
D gene: NA
CDR3 DNA: TGTGCCAGCAGCCTAAGCGGGCCTTCCTACAATGAGCAGTTCTTC
CDR3 protein: CASSLSGPSYNEQFF

V gene: TRBV20-1
clone size: NA
J gene: TRBJ1-5
D gene: NA
CDR3 DNA: TGCAGTGCTAGAATGAGCAGGGATCATCAGCCCCAGCATTTT
CDR3 protein: CSARMSRDHQPQHF

V gene: TRBV28
clone size: once
J gene: TRBJ2-7
D gene: TRBD1
CDR3 DNA: TGTGCCAGCAGGTCTGGGACAGGGTTTACCGAGCAGTACTTC
CDR3 protein: CASRSGTGFTEQYF

V gene: TRBV7-9
clone size: few
J gene: TRBJ2-7
D gene: NA
CDR3 DNA: TGTGCCAGCAGCTTACTATCCCGTACGGGGGTGATATACGAGCAGTACTTC
CDR3 protein: CASSLLSRTGVIYEQYF

V gene: TRBV12-3/TRBV12-4
clone size: few
J gene: TRBJ1-5
D gene: TRBD1
CDR3 DNA: TGTGCCAGCAGAGGGAACAGGGGCGGCAATCAGCCCCAGCATTTT
CDR3 protein: CASRGNRGGNQPQHF

V gene: TRBV27
clone size: NA
J gene: TRBJ2-1
D gene: TRBD2
CDR3 DNA: TGTGCCAGCAGGTCTAGCGGGAGGGGTCCCAATGAGCAGTTCTTC
CDR3 protein: CASRSSGRGPNEQFF

V gene: TRBV27
clone size: NA
J gene: TRBJ2-3
D gene: NA
CDR3 DNA: TGTGCCAGCAGTAGGTACCAGGGAGCAGATACGCAGTATTTT
CDR3 protein: CASSRYQGADTQYF

V gene: TRBV4-1
clone size: NA
J gene: TRBJ2-7
D gene: TRBD1
CDR3 DNA: TGCGCCAGCAGCCAAGGTTTGGGGACAGGGGATCACGAGCAGTACTTC
CDR3 protein: CASSQGLGTGDHEQYF

V gene: TRBV11-2
clone size: NA
J gene: TRBJ2-2
D gene: TRBD2
CDR3 DNA: TGTGCCAGCAGCCCGGGACTACTTTCGGGGGGGACCGGGGAGCTGTTTTTT
CDR3 protein: CASSPGLLSGGTGELFF

V gene: TRBV7-9
clone size: few
J gene: TRBJ2-7
D gene: NA
CDR3 DNA: TGTGCCAGCAGCCCAGGGAGGGGGACCTACGAGCAGTACTTC
CDR3 protein: CASSPGRGTYEQYF

V gene: TRBV10-3
clone size: once
J gene: TRBJ2-5
D gene: TRBD2
CDR3 DNA: TGTGCCATCAGTGATTCTAGCGGGAGGGCCGTAGAGACCCAGTACTTC
CDR3 protein: CAISDSSGRAVETQYF

V gene: TRBV5-1
clone size: NA
J gene: TRBJ2-1
D gene: NA
CDR3 DNA: TGCGCCAGCAGCTTGGCCATTGCAGGGGAGAGCTCCTACAATGAGCAGTTCTTC
CDR3 protein: CASSLAIAGESSYNEQFF

V gene: TRBV30
clone size: NA
J gene: TRBJ2-1
D gene: NA
CDR3 DNA: TGTGCCTGGAGGACGAAGCGCATCTCCTACAATGAGCAGTTCTTC
CDR3 protein: CAWRTKRISYNEQFF

V gene: TRBV5-1
clone size: few
J gene: TRBJ2-5
D gene: NA
CDR3 DNA: TGCGCCAGCAGCATCGGACACCGAGGGGAGACCCAGTACTTC
CDR3 protein: CASSIGHRGETQYF

V gene: TRBV27
clone size: NA
J gene: TRBJ2-1
D gene: TRBD2
CDR3 DNA: TGTGCCAGCAGTCCCGCCCCACTAGCGGGAGTGATGGATGAGCAGTTCTTC
CDR3 protein: CASSPAPLAGVMDEQFF

V gene: TRBV18
clone size: NA
J gene: TRBJ2-7
D gene: NA
CDR3 DNA: TGTGCCAGCTCACCGCCATCCGGGACGGGCAACTACGAGCAGTACTTC
CDR3 protein: CASSPPSGTGNYEQYF

V gene: TRBV7-2
clone size: NA
J gene: TRBJ2-7
D gene: TRBD2
CDR3 DNA: TGTGCCAGCAGCTCAGGGACTAGCGGCATGGGGACATCCTACGAGCAGTACTTC
CDR3 protein: CASSSGTSGMGTSYEQYF

V gene: TRBV20-1
clone size: NA
J gene: TRBJ2-5
D gene: TRBD2
CDR3 DNA: TGCAGTGCTATTGTGGGAGGGACTGAGGAGACCCAGTACTTC
CDR3 protein: CSAIVGGTEETQYF

V gene: TRBV5-1
clone size: NA
J gene: TRBJ2-7
D gene: TRBD2
CDR3 DNA: TGCGCCAGCAGCGGGACTAGCGGGACCTACGAGCAGTACTTC
CDR3 protein: CASSGTSGTYEQYF

V gene: TRBV5-1
clone size: few
J gene: TRBJ2-4
D gene: NA
CDR3 DNA: TGCGCCAGCAGCTTGTCTTATGGGGTTGGGACCAAAAACATTCAGTACTTC
CDR3 protein: CASSLSYGVGTKNIQYF